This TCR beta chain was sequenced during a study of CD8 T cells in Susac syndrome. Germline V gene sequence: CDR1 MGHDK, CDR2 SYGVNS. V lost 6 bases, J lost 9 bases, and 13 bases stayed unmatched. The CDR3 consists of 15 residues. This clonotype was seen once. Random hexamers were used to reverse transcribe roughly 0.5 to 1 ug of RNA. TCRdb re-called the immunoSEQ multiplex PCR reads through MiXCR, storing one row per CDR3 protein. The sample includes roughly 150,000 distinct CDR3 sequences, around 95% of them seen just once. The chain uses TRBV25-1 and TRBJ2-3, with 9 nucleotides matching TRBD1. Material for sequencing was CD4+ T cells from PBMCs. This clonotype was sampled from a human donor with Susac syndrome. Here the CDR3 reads CASSEQGARGRTQYF. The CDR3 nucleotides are TGTGCCAGCAGCGAACAGGGGGCTCGAGGGAGGACGCAGTATTTT.